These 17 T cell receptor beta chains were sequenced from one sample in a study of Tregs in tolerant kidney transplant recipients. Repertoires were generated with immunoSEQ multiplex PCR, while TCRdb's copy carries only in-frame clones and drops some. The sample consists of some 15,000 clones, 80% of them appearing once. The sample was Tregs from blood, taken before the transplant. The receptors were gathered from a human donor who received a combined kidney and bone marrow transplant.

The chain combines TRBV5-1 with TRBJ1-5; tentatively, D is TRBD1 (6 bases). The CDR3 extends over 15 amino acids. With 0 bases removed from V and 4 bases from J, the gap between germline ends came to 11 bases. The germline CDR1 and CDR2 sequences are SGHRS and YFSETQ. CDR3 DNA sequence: TGCGCCAGCAGCTTGGAAGGACAGAGGAATCAGCCCCAGCATTTT. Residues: CASSLEGQRNQPQHF.

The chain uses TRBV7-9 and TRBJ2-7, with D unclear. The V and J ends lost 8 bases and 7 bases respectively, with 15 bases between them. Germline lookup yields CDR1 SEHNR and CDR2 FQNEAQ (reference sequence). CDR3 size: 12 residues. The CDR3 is CASLKPDGEQYF. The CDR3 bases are TGTGCCAGCCTGAAACCCGACGGGGAGCAGTACTTC. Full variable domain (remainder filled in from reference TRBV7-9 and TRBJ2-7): DTGVSQNPRHKITKRGQNVTFRCDPISEHNRLYWYRQTLGQGPEFLTYFQNEAQLEKSRLLSDRFSAERPKGSFSTLEIQRTEQGDSAMYLCASLKPDGEQYFGPGTRLTVT.

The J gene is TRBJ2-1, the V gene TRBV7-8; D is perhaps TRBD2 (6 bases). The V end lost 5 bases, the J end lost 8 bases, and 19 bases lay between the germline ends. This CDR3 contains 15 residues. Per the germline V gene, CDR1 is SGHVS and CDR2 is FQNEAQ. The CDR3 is CASSTPLPAGYEQFF. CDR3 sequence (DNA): TGTGCCAGCAGCACCCCCCTCCCTGCGGGGTATGAGCAGTTCTTC.

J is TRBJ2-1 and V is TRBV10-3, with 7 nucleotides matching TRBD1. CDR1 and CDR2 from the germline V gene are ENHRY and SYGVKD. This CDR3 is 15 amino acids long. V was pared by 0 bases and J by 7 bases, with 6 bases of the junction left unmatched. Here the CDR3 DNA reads TGTGCCATCAGTGAGTCGAAGGGGGCTGGTAATGAGCAGTTCTTC. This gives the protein CAISESKGAGNEQFF.

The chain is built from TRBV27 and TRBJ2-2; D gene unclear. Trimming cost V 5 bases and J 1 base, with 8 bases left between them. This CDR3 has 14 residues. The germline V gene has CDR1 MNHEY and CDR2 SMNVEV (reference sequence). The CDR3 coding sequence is TGTGCCAGCAGTGCCAGTGGGAACACCGGGGAGCTGTTTTTT. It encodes CASSASGNTGELFF.

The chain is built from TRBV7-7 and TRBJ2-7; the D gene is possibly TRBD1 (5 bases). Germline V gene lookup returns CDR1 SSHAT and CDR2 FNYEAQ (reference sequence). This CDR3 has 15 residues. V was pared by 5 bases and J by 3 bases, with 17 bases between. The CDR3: CASSPAPQGVYEQYF. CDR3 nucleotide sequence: TGTGCCAGCAGCCCCGCCCCGCAGGGTGTCTACGAGCAGTACTTC. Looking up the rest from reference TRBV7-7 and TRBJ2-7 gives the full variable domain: GAGVSQSPRYKVTKRGQDVTLRCDPISSHATLYWYQQALGQGPEFLTYFNYEAQPDKSGLPSDRFSAERPEGSISTLTIQRTEQRDSAMYRCASSPAPQGVYEQYFGPGTRLTVT.

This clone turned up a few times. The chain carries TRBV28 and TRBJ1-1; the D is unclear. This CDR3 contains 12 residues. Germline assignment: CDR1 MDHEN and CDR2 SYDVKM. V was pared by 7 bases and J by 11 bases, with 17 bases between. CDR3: CASISTISGAFF. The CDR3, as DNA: TGTGCCAGCATCTCAACGATTTCGGGTGCTTTCTTT. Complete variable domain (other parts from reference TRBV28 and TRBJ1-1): DVKVTQSSRYLVKRTGEKVFLECVQDMDHENMFWYRQDPGLGLRLIYFSYDVKMKEKGDIPEGYSVSREKKERFSLILESASTNQTSMYLCASISTISGAFFGQGTRLTVV.

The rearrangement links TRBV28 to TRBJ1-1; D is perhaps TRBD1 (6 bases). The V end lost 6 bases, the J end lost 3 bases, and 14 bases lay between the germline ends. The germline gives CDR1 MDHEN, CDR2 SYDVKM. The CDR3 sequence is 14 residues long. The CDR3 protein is CASREQGYDTEAFF. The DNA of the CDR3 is TGTGCCAGCAGGGAACAGGGTTATGACACTGAAGCTTTCTTT.

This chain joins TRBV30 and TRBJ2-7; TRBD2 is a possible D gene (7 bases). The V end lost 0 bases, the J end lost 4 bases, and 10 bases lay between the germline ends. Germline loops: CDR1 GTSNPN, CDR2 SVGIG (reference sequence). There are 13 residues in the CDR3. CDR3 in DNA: TGTGCCTGGAGTGTAAGGGGGGGTTACGAGCAGTACTTC. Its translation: CAWSVRGGYEQYF. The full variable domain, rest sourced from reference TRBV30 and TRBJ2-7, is SQTIHQWPATLVQPVGSPLSLECTVEGTSNPNLYWYRQAAGRGLQLLFYSVGIGQISSEVPQNLSASRPQDRQFILSSKKLLLSDSGFYLCAWSVRGGYEQYFGPGTRLTVT.

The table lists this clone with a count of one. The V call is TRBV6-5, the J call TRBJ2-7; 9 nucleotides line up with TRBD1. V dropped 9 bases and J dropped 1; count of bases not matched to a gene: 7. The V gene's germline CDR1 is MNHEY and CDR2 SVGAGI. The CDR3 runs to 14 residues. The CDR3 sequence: CASSDRGSSYEQYF. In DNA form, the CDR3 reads TGTGCCAGTAGCGACAGGGGGTCATCCTACGAGCAGTACTTC.

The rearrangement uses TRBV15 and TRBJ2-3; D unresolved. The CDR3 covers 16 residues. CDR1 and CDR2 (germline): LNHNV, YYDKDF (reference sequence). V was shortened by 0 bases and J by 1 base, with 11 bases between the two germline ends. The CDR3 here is CATSRDPASGTDTQYF. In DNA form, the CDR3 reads TGTGCCACCAGCAGAGATCCTGCCAGCGGCACAGATACGCAGTATTTT. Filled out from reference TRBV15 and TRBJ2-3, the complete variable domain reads DAMVIQNPRYQVTQFGKPVTLSCSQTLNHNVMYWYQQKSSQAPKLLFHYYDKDFNNEADTPDNFQSRRPNTSFCFLDIRSPGLGDTAMYLCATSRDPASGTDTQYFGPGTRLTVL.

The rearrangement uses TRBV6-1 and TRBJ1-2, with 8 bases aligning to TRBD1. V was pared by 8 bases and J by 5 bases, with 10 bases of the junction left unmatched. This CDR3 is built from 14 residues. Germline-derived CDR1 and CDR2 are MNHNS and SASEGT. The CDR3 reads CASSSGGAGYGYTF. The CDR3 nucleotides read TGTGCCAGCTCTTCAGGGGGCGCGGGGTATGGCTACACCTTC.

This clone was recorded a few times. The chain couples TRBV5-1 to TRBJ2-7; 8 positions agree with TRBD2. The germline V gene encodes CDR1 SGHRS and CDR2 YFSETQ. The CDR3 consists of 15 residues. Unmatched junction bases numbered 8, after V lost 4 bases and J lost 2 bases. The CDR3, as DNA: TGCGCCAGCAGCGGCGGGGGGCCTGCAGCCTACGAGCAGTACTTC. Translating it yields CASSGGGPAAYEQYF.

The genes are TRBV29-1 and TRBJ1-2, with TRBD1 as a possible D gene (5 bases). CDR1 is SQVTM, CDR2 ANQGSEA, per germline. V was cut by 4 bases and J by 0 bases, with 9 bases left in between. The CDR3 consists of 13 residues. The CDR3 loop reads CSVAGGANYGYTF. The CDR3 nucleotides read TGCAGCGTTGCCGGGGGAGCTAACTATGGCTACACCTTC.

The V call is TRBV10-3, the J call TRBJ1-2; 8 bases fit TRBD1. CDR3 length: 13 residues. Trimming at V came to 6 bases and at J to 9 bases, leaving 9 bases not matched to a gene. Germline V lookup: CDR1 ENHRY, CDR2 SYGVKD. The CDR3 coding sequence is TGTGCCATCAGCACAGACAGGGGTGAACGCTACACCTTC. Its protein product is CAISTDRGERYTF.

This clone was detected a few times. CDR3 loop: CASSPGQGDGPQHF. The CDR3 DNA reads TGTGCCAGCTCACCGGGACAGGGGGACGGGCCCCAGCATTTT. The chain joins TRBV18 to TRBJ1-5; 11 positions match TRBD1. V lost 3 bases, J lost 9 bases, and 4 bases stayed unmatched. The CDR3 is 14 residues long. CDR1 is KGHSH, CDR2 LQKENI, per germline.

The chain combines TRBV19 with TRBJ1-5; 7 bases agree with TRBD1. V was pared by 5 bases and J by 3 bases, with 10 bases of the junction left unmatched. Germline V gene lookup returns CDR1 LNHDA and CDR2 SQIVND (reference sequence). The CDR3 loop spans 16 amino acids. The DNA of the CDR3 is TGTGCCAGTAGTCTTCTGACAGGGACTCTCAATCAGCCCCAGCATTTT. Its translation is CASSLLTGTLNQPQHF.